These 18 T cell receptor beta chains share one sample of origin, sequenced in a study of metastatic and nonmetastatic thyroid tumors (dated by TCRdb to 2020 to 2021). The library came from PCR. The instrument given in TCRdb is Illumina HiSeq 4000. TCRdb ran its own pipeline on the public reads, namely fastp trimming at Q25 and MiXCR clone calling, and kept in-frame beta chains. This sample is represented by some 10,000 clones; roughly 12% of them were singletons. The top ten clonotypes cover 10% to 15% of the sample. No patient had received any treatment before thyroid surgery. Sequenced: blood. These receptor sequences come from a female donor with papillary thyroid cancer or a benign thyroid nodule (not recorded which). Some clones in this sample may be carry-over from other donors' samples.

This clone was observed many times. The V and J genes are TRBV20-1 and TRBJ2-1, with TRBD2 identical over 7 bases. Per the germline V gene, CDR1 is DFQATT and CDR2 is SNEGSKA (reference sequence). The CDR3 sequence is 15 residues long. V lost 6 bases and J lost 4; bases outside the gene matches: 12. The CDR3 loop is CSASRGGRVYNEQFF. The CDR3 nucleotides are TGCAGTGCAAGCCGGGGTGGGAGGGTTTACAATGAGCAGTTCTTC.

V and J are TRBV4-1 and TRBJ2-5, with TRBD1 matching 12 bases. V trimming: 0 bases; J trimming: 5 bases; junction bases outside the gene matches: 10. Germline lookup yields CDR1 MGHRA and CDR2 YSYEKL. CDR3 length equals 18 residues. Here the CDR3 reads CASSQDPAGTGGWETQYF. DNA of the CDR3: TGCGCCAGCAGCCAAGACCCCGCCGGGACAGGGGGCTGGGAGACCCAGTACTTC.

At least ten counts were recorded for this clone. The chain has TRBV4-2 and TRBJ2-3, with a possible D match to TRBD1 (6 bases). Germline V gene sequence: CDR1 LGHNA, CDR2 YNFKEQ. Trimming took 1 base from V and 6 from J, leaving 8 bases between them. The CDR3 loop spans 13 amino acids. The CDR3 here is CASSQAQGDTQYF. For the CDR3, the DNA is TGTGCCAGCAGCCAAGCACAGGGCGATACGCAGTATTTT.

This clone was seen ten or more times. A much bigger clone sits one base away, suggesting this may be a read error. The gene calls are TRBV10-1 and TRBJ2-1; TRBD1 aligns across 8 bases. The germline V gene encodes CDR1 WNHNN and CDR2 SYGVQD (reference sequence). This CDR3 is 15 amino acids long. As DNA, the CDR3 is TGCGCCGGCAGTGCGGGACAGGTCACTTACAATGAGCAGTTCTTC. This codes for CAGSAGQVTYNEQFF.

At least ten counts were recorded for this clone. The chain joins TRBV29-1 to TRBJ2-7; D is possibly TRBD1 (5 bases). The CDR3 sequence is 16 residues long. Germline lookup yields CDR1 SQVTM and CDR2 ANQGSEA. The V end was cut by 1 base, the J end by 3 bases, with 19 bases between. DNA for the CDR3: TGCAGCGTTGAAGTTTTCGGGTCCAGGGCAGGCTACGAGCAGTACTTC. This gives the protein CSVEVFGSRAGYEQYF.

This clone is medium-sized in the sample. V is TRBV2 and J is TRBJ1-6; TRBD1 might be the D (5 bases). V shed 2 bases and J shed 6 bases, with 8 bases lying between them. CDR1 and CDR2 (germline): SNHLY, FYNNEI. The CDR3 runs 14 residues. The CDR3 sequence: CASSEMGLNSPLHF. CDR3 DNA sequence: TGTGCCAGCAGTGAAATGGGGCTTAATTCACCCCTCCACTTT.

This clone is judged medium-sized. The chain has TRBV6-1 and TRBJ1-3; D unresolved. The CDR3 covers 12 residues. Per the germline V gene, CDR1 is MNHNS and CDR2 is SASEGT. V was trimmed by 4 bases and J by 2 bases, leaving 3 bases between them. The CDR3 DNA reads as TGTGCCAGCAGTGTGGCTGGAAACACCATATATTTT. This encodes CASSVAGNTIYF.

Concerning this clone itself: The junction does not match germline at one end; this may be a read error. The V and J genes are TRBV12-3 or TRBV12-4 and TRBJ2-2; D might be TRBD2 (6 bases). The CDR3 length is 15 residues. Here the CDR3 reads CASNQRDFNTGGLFF. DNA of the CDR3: TGTGCCAGCAACCAAAGGGACTTTAACACCGGGGGGCTGTTTTTT.

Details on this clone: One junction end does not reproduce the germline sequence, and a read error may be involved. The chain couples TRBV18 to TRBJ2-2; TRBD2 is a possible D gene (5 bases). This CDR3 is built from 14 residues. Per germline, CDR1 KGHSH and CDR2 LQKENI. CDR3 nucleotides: TGTGCCAGCTCACCCCGAACTAAGAACGGGGAGCTGTTCTTT. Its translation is CASSPRTKNGELFF.

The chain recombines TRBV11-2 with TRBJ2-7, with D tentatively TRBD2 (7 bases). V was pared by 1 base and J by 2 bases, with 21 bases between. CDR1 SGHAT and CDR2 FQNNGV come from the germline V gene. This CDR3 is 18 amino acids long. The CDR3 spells CASSLGEGGAGPPYEQYF. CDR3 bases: TGTGCCAGCAGCTTAGGAGAGGGGGGAGCGGGACCTCCCTACGAGCAGTACTTC.

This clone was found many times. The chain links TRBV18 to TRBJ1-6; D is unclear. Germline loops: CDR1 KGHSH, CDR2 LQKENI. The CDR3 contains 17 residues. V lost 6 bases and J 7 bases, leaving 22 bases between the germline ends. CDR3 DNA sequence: TGTGCCAGCTCCCTACGTTCGGAGGGCGAGGGAAATTCACCCCTCCACTTT. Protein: CASSLRSEGEGNSPLHF.

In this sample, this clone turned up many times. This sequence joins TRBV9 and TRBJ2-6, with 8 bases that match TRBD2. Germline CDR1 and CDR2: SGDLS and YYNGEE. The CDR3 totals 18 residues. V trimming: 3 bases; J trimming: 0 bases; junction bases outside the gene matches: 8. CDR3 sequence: CASSAPRGDYSGANVLTF. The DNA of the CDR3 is TGTGCCAGCAGCGCGCCGCGGGGGGACTACTCTGGGGCCAACGTCCTGACTTTC.

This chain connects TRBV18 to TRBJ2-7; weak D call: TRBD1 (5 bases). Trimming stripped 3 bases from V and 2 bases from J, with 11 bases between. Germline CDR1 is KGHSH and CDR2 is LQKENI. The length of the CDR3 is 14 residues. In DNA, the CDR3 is TGTGCCAGCTCACCCCAGGGCGTCCCCTACGAGCAGTACTTC. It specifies CASSPQGVPYEQYF.

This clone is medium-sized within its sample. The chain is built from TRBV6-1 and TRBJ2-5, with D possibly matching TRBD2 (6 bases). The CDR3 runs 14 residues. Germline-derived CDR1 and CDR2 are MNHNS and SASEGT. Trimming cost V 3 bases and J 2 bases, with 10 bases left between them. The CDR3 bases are TGTGCCAGCAGTGATCAGGAGGGGCAAGAGACCCAGTACTTC. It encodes CASSDQEGQETQYF.

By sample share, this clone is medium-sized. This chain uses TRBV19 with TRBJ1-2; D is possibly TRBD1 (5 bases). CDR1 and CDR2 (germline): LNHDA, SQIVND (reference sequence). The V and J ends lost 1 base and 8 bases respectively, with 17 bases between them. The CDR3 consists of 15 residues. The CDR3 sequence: CASSIGDGWGDGYTF. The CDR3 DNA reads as TGTGCCAGTAGTATAGGAGACGGATGGGGGGACGGCTACACCTTC.

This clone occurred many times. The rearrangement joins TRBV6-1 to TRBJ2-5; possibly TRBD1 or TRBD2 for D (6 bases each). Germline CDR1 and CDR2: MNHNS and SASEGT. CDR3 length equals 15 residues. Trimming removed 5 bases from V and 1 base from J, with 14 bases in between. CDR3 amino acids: CASSWGLASQETQYF. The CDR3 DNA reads TGTGCCAGCAGTTGGGGGCTAGCGAGCCAAGAGACCCAGTACTTC.

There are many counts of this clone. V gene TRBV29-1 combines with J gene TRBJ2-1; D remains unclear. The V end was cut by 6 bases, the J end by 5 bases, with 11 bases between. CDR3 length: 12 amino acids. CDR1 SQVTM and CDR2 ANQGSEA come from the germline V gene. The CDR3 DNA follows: TGCAGCGTCCCACGGTGGGACAATGAGCAGTTCTTC. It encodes CSVPRWDNEQFF.

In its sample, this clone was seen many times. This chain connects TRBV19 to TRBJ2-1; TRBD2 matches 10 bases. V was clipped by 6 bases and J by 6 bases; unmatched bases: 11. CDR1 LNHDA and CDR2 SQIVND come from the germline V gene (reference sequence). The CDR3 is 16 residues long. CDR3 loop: CASSWGSAGGINEQFF. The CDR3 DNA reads TGTGCCAGTAGCTGGGGATCAGCGGGGGGGATCAATGAGCAGTTCTTC.